This T cell receptor (beta chain) is drawn from a study of metastatic and nonmetastatic thyroid tumors (TCRdb year 2020). General notes on the study: Repertoires from peripheral blood and from tumor or nodule tissue samples of malignant and benign thyroid patients were compared. General study outcomes and caveats: In both blood and tumor samples, malignant tumors were reported to have significantly higher TCR beta diversity than benign nodules.

No patient had received any treatment before thyroid surgery. Patient clinical samples collected from about 2011 to 2018 were retrospectively analysed using T-cell receptor beta sequencing. Receptors were amplified or captured by PCR. The sample was run on an Illumina HiSeq 4000. High-throughput sequencing was used to profile the TCR beta-chain CDR3 region of each patient. The source study handled its data this way. The researchers built a classifier to tell apart papillary thyroid cancer patients with distant metastasis, based on CDR3 differences among clinicopathological groups. Repertoire diversity was assessed with the Shannon index, and tumor-blood repertoire similarity with the Morisita-Horn index. TCRdb passed the public sequencing reads through fastp at Q25 and MiXCR, retaining productive beta sequences. These V and J calls rely on TCRdb rather than the paper's analysis. The sample records around 31,000 clones, 18% of which are singletons. The ten largest clones add up to more than 9% of the sample.

This clone has ten or more counts. The target of this receptor is not known. The record has no base qualities; no much larger clone is one base away. Sequenced material: blood. The TCR comes from a female donor with papillary thyroid cancer or a benign thyroid nodule (not recorded which). Some clones in this sample may be carry-over from other donors' samples.

The CDR3: CASRKGTDTQYF. The sequenced DNA: TGTGCCAGTAGAAAAGGTACAGATACGCAGTATTTT. Rearrangement joined TRBV19 to TRBJ2-3, with no D gene named confidently. The trim is 6 bases for V and 3 bases for J, with a gap of 7 bases between the germline ends. As encoded in the germline V gene (reference sequence), CDR1 is LNHDA while CDR2 is SQIVND. The cysteine opens and the phenylalanine closes a CDR3 of 12 amino acids. Only the CDR3 part of the read is kept: 36 bases, read in frame from the first base. When the CDR3 is completed using the reference TRBV19 and TRBJ2-3 genes on either side, the full variable domain is DGGITQSPKYLFRKEGQNVTLSCEQNLNHDAMYWYRQDPGQGLRLIYYSQIVNDFQKGDIAEGYSVSREKKESFPLTVTSAQKNPTAFYLCASRKGTDTQYFGPGTRLTVL.